One and the same sample provided the 20 T cell receptor beta chains below, sequenced in a study of blood T cell repertoires in COVID-19. TCRdb keeps only in-frame clones here, not all; method: immunoSEQ multiplex PCR. The sample comprises about 120,000 clones, roughly four fifths of which are singletons, and roughly 8.6% rests with the top ten. The sequenced material came from peripheral blood. These receptors all come from a human donor in a cohort sampled during active COVID-19.

The rearrangement joins TRBV7-2 to TRBJ2-7; D not resolved. V lost 1 base and J 2 bases, leaving 12 bases between the germline ends. The germline gives CDR1 SGHTA, CDR2 FQGNSA. This CDR3 spans 15 amino acids. Here the CDR3 DNA reads TGTGCCAGCAGCTTAGTCAGTGCCTCCCCCTACGAGCAGTACTTC. Encoded protein: CASSLVSASPYEQYF.

CDR3 amino acids: CASSPTSGTAYEQYF. CDR3 in DNA: TGTGCCAGCAGCCCAACTAGCGGGACGGCCTACGAGCAGTACTTC. V usage is TRBV11-2 and J usage is TRBJ2-7, with 10 bases aligning to TRBD2. With 5 bases clipped from V and 2 bases from J, the junction kept 6 bases outside the gene matches. Looked up from germline, CDR1 is SGHAT and CDR2 is FQNNGV. The CDR3 sequence is 15 residues long. The full variable domain, completed using reference TRBV11-2 and TRBJ2-7, is EAGVAQSPRYKIIEKRQSVAFWCNPISGHATLYWYQQILGQGPKLLIQFQNNGVVDDSQLPKDRFSAERLKGVDSTLKIQPAKLEDSAVYLCASSPTSGTAYEQYFGPGTRLTVT.

This clone was detected a few times. This rearrangement joins TRBV5-1 to TRBJ2-5, with 7 bases fitting TRBD2. V shed 4 bases and J 5 bases; nucleotides not matched to a gene: 8. CDR1 and CDR2 from the germline V gene are SGHRS and YFSETQ. This CDR3 is built from 14 residues. DNA of the CDR3: TGCGCCAGCAGCCCGGGACTACCTGGGGAGACCCAGTACTTC. Amino acid sequence: CASSPGLPGETQYF.

Remarks on this clone: Other DNA sequences in this sample translate to the same CDR3. V gene TRBV19 combines with J gene TRBJ1-1; D possibly corresponds to TRBD1 (5 bases). Germline V gene lookup returns CDR1 LNHDA and CDR2 SQIVND (reference sequence). This CDR3 comprises 13 residues. Trimming pared 4 bases from V and 3 bases from J, leaving 9 bases between. CDR3 amino acids: CASSRTGYTEAFF. In nucleotides, the CDR3 is TGTGCCAGTAGTAGAACAGGTTACACTGAAGCTTTCTTT.

The chain is built from TRBV5-1 and TRBJ2-7; 9 bases are shared with TRBD1. After removal of 3 bases from V and 6 bases from J, the junction contained 7 bases not matched to a gene. Germline lookup yields CDR1 SGHRS and CDR2 YFSETQ. The CDR3 totals 14 residues. CDR3 sequence reads: CASSWTGEASEQYF. The CDR3 DNA sequence: TGCGCCAGCAGCTGGACAGGGGAGGCTTCCGAGCAGTACTTC. The complete variable domain, with remaining parts taken from reference TRBV5-1 and TRBJ2-7, reads KAGVTQTPRYLIKTRGQQVTLSCSPISGHRSVSWYQQTPGQGLQFLFEYFSETQRNKGNFPGRFSGRQFSNSRSEMNVSTLELGDSALYLCASSWTGEASEQYFGPGTRLTVT.

The chain links TRBV10-3 to TRBJ1-2; D uncertain. Trimming removed 7 bases from V and 2 bases from J, with 17 bases in between. The CDR3 length is 15 residues. In germline, CDR1 is ENHRY, CDR2 SYGVKD. CDR3 nucleotides: TGTGCCATCACCGAGGGTCCGCTAGAAAACTATGGCTACACCTTC. Encoded protein: CAITEGPLENYGYTF.

This chain connects TRBV2 to TRBJ1-6, with D perhaps TRBD1 (6 bases). Germline V gene sequence: CDR1 SNHLY, CDR2 FYNNEI. This CDR3 region has 13 residues. V lost 7 bases and J lost 4, with 8 bases in between. The CDR3, as DNA: TGTGCCAGCACCCAGGGGTATAATTCACCCCTCCACTTT. Its translation: CASTQGYNSPLHF.

This chain connects TRBV15 to TRBJ1-3; perhaps TRBD1 as D (5 bases). Germline loops: CDR1 LNHNV, CDR2 YYDKDF (reference sequence). V was pared by 5 bases and J by 0 bases, with 11 bases between. The CDR3 is made up of 15 amino acids. CDR3 sequence: CATSDSASSGNTIYF. For the CDR3, the DNA is TGTGCCACCAGCGACAGCGCAAGCTCTGGAAACACCATATATTTT.

The gene calls are TRBV4-1 and TRBJ1-6, with D perhaps TRBD1 (5 bases). CDR3 size: 15 residues. Trimming removed 0 bases at V and 7 bases at J, with 10 bases between. CDR1 is MGHRA, CDR2 YSYEKL, per germline. CDR3 in DNA: TGCGCCAGCAGCCAAGAAGGCCAGGGAAATTCACCCCTCCACTTT. Translated: CASSQEGQGNSPLHF.

The CDR3 sequence: CASSTPGQDYEQYF. The CDR3 bases are TGTGCCAGCAGTACTCCGGGACAAGACTACGAGCAGTACTTC. The V gene is TRBV28, the J gene TRBJ2-7, with D maybe TRBD1 (6 bases). The germline V and J ends were trimmed by 5 bases and 3 bases, with 14 bases remaining between them. The CDR3 covers 14 residues. From germline, CDR1 is MDHEN and CDR2 SYDVKM.

V is TRBV5-6 and J is TRBJ1-5; 7 nucleotides agree with TRBD1. Per the germline V gene, CDR1 is SGHDT and CDR2 is YYEEEE. This CDR3 comprises 16 residues. J gave up 0 bases and V 5 bases, and 8 bases lay outside the gene matches. The CDR3: CASSFGTAHSNQPQHF. The CDR3 DNA sequence: TGTGCCAGCAGTTTCGGGACAGCTCATAGCAATCAGCCCCAGCATTTT.

The chain couples TRBV29-1 to TRBJ2-7; 8 bases are shared with TRBD1. The length of the CDR3 is 14 residues. Germline V lookup: CDR1 SQVTM, CDR2 ANQGSEA. V was clipped by 4 bases and J by 6 bases; unmatched bases: 11. The CDR3 loop reads CSVGQRQGKAEQYF. CDR3 DNA: TGCAGCGTTGGGCAGCGACAGGGGAAGGCCGAGCAGTACTTC.

This sequence joins TRBV11-2 and TRBJ2-5; 9 bases agree with TRBD2. Per the germline V gene, CDR1 is SGHAT and CDR2 is FQNNGV. The CDR3 extends over 15 amino acids. The V gene end was trimmed by 4 bases and the J gene end by 3 bases; junction bases not matched to a gene: 6. This chain's CDR3 is CASSSVAGGKETQYF. The CDR3 DNA reads TGTGCCAGCAGCTCTGTGGCGGGGGGGAAAGAGACCCAGTACTTC.

The chain combines TRBV15 with TRBJ1-1; D is ambiguous. V was pared by 1 base and J by 1 base, with 7 bases between. CDR3 size: 14 residues. The germline gives CDR1 LNHNV, CDR2 YYDKDF (reference sequence). The DNA of the CDR3 is TGTGCCACCAGCAGAGTGGGAGCGAACACTGAAGCTTTCTTT. Its protein product is CATSRVGANTEAFF.

The chain joins TRBV18 to TRBJ1-1; D gene unclear. The germline V gene encodes CDR1 KGHSH and CDR2 LQKENI. V lost 3 bases to trimming and J lost 8 bases, with 10 bases between them. This CDR3 contains 12 residues. The CDR3 DNA follows: TGTGCCAGCTCACCGGTGAGGCAGGAAGCTTTCTTT. Translation gives CASSPVRQEAFF.

CDR3 nucleotides: TGTGCCAGCAGCTCGGCAGGGAACTACACCTTC. Translation: CASSSAGNYTF. This chain uses TRBV7-9 with TRBJ1-2; D possibly corresponds to TRBD1 (5 bases). CDR1 SEHNR and CDR2 FQNEAQ come from the germline V gene (reference sequence). CDR3 length equals 11 residues. V shed 4 bases and J shed 10 bases, with 10 bases lying between them.

This clone has a handful of counts. This rearrangement joins TRBV19 to TRBJ1-2; D uncertain. The CDR3 is 14 residues long. Trimming took 6 bases from V and 0 from J, leaving 11 bases between them. CDR1 is LNHDA, CDR2 SQIVND, per germline (reference sequence). The CDR3, as DNA: TGTGCCAGTAGCTACCGCGGAGCTAACTATGGCTACACCTTC. Amino acids: CASSYRGANYGYTF.

This chain joins TRBV10-2 and TRBJ1-6, with 10 bases identical to TRBD1. Germline V gene data show CDR1 as WSHSY and CDR2 as SAAADI. Losses at the gene ends were 4 bases for V and 10 bases for J; bases not matched to a gene: 4. This CDR3 has 14 amino acids. The CDR3 region is CASSVGQGESPLHF. CDR3 bases: TGCGCCAGCAGTGTCGGACAGGGGGAATCACCCCTCCACTTT.

The chain carries TRBV2 and TRBJ2-6; 7 nucleotides match TRBD1. Trimming removed 5 bases from V and 2 bases from J; junction bases left unmatched: 3. Germline V lookup: CDR1 SNHLY, CDR2 FYNNEI. The CDR3 is 15 residues long. This CDR3 reads CASSFTGAGANVLTF. The CDR3 nucleotides are TGTGCCAGCAGTTTTACAGGGGCTGGGGCCAACGTCCTGACTTTC.

The gene calls are TRBV7-9 and TRBJ2-7; tentative D call: TRBD1 (6 bases). The ends were cut back, 5 bases at V and 3 bases at J, with 14 bases in the middle. Germline V gene data show CDR1 as SEHNR and CDR2 as FQNEAQ (reference sequence). This CDR3 has 14 residues. CDR3 in DNA: TGTGCCAGCAGCCATTACAGGGCCCGCTACGAGCAGTACTTC. Translation: CASSHYRARYEQYF.